This T cell receptor (beta chain) was profiled in a study of OX40 agonist ivuxolimab in advanced cancers. Study as a whole: Patients enrolled in dose escalation were diagnosed with hepatocellular carcinoma, melanoma, renal cell or head and neck cancer.

Concerning this clone: Its antigen is not identified.

General study findings and limits: Expanded clones tended on average to be more numerous among CD8+ T cells than CD4+.

Patients with autoimmune history or systemic immunosuppression were excluded. Only in-frame clones appear in the TCRdb table, and some are missing; sequencing was by immunoSEQ multiplex PCR. The table shows about 50,000 clones, with around 93% occurring only once. Germline CDR1 reads SGDLS; CDR2 reads YYNGEE. CDR3 size: 12 residues. V gave up 10 bases and J gave up 6 bases, with 17 bases separating them. This sequence joins TRBV9 and TRBJ2-7; the D gene is possibly TRBD2 (6 bases). The TCR was taken from an adult with an advanced solid tumor such as melanoma, head and neck, liver or kidney cancer. This specimen consisted of CD4+ or CD8+ T cells sorted from blood, obtained in a trial of the OX40 agonist ivuxolimab. CDR3 protein: CASAVLGGEQYF. The CDR3 DNA reads as TGTGCCTCCGCTGTTCTGGGGGGCGAGCAGTACTTC.